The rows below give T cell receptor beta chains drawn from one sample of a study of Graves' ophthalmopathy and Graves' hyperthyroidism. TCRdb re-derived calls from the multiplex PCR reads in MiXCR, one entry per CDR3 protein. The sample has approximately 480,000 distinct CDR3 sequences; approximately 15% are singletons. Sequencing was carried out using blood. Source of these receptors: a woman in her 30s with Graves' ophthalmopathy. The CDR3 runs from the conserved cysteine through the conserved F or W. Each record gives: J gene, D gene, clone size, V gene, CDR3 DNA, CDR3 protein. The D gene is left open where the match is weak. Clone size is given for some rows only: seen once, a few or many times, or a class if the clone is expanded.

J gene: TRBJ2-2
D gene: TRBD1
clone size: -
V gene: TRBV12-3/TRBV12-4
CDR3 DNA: TGTGCCAGCAGTGTCCGGGACAGGGGTGGAACCGGGGAGCTGTTTTTT
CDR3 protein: CASSVRDRGGTGELFF

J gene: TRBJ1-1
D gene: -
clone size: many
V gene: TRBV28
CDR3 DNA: TGTGCCAGCTTCGGGTTGGGGGCTTTCTTT
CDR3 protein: CASFGLGAFF

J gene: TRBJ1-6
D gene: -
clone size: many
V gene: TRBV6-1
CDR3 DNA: TGTGCCAGCAGAGTGGGGCCTAGCTCCTATAATTCACCCCTCCACTTT
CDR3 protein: CASRVGPSSYNSPLHF

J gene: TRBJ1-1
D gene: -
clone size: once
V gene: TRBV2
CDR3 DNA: TGTGCCAGCACCGAACAGGGAGGGGACACTGAAGCTTTCTTT
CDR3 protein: CASTEQGGDTEAFF

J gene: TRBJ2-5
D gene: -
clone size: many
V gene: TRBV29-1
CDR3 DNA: TGCAGCGTTGATGGTTTAGGAGAGACCCAGTACTTC
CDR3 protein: CSVDGLGETQYF

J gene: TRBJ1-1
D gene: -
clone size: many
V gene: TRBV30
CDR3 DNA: TGTGCCTGGAGACAGGGAGACTTCACTGAAGCTTTCTTT
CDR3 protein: CAWRQGDFTEAFF

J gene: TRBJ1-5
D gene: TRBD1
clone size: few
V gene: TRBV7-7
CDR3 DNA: TGTGCTAGCAGCTTACGAGGGGGCTGGATTCAGCCCCAGCATTTT
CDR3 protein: CASSLRGGWIQPQHF

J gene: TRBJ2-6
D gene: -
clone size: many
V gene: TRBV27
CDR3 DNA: TGTGCCAGCAGCCCCAGGATCTCTGGGGCCAACGTCCTGACTTTC
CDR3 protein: CASSPRISGANVLTF

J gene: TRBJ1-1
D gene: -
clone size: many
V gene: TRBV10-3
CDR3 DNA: TGTGCCATCAGTGTTCTGAAGAACACTGAAGCTTTCTTT
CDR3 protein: CAISVLKNTEAFF

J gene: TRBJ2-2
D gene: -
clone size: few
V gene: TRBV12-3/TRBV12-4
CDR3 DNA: TGTGCCAGCAGTGCCATAAGCACCGGGGAGCTGTTTTTT
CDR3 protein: CASSAISTGELFF

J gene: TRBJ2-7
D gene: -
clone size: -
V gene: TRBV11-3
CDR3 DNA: TGTGCCAGCAGCTTAGCGGGGCCCCTCTACGAGCAGTACTTC
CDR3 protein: CASSLAGPLYEQYF

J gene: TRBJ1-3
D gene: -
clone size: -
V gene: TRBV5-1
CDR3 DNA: TGCGCCAGCAGCCCCGAGCGCCCTGGAAACACCATATATTTT
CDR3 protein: CASSPERPGNTIYF

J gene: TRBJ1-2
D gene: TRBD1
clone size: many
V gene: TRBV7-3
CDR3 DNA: TGTGCCAGCGGCCGGACAGGGGAGGCCAGTCCTAGCTACACCTTC
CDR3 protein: CASGRTGEASPSYTF

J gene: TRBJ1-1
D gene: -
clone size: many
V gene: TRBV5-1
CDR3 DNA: TGCGCCAGCAGCTTGGCTGTAGGAGGTAGCACTGAAGCTTTCTTT
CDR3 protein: CASSLAVGGSTEAFF

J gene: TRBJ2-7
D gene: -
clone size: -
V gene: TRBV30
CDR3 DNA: TGTGCCTGGAGTTGGGGTTTCGAGCAGTACTTC
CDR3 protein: CAWSWGFEQYF

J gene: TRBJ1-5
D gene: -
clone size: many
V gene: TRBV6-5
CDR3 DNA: TGTGCCAGCAGGATAACTGATAATCAGCCCCAGCATTTT
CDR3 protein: CASRITDNQPQHF

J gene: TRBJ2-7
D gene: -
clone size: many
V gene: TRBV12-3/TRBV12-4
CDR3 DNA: TGTGCCAGCAGTCTGAGGAAAAGGGGCCGGTTCTCCTACGAGCAGTACTTC
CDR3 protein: CASSLRKRGRFSYEQYF

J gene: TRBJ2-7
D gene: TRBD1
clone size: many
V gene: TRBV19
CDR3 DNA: TGTGCCAGTAGTGACTCCGGGACAGTTACTTCCGAGCAGTACTTC
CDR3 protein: CASSDSGTVTSEQYF

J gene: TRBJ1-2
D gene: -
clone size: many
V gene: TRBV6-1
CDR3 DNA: TGTGCCAGCAGTGAACGGGGCTATGGCTACACCTTC
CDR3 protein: CASSERGYGYTF

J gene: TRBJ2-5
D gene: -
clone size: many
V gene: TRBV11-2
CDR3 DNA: TGTGCCAGCAGCTTAGGGTCGGCGGAGACCCAGTACTTC
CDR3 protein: CASSLGSAETQYF

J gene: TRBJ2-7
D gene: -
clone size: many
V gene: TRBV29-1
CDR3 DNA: TGCAGCGTTGAATCAGAACTACCTCCCTACGAGCAGTACTTC
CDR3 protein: CSVESELPPYEQYF

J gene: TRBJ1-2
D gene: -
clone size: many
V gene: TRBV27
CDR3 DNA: TGTGCCAGCAGTCCGCGGGACGCGCGACGGCTACACTTC
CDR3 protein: CASSPRDARRLHF

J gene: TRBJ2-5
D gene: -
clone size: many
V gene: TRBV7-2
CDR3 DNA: TGTGCCAGCAGCTTAACTAGAAAGCAAGAGACCCAGTACTTC
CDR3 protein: CASSLTRKQETQYF

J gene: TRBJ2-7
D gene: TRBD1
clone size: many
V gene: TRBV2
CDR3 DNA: TGTGCCAGCAATTCCCACAGGGGGTTTTACGAGCAGTACTTC
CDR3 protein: CASNSHRGFYEQYF

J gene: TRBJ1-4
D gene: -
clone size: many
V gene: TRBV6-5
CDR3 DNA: TGTGCCAGCAGTTACGGGCAAGTTAATGAAAAACTGTTTTTT
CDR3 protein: CASSYGQVNEKLFF

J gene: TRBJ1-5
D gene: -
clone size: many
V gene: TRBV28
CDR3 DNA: TGTGCCAGCAGTTCATACGAGGTAGGGAGGAATCAGCCCCAGCATTTT
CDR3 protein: CASSSYEVGRNQPQHF

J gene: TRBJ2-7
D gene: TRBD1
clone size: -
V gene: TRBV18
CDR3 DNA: TGTGCCAGCTCTCAAGCAGGGGACAGGGGCTACGAGCAGTACTTC
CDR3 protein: CASSQAGDRGYEQYF

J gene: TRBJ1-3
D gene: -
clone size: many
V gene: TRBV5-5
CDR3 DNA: TGTGCCAGCAGCTTGTTGGGGCTTGGAAACACCATATATTTT
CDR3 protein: CASSLLGLGNTIYF